These 28 T cell receptor beta chains originate from one sample sequenced in a study of control samples from healthy donors and cancer patients. The table came from immunoSEQ multiplex PCR; TCRdb's copy has only in-frame clones and leaves some out. The sample includes 150,000 to 200,000 clones, roughly 94% of them seen just once. The sample taken for sequencing was blood. The receptors here all came from a woman younger than 30 in good health.

In DNA form, the CDR3 reads TGTGCCAGCAGCTTAACCCGGGTAGCAGATACGCAGTATTTT. Translation: CASSLTRVADTQYF. The chain carries TRBV7-9 and TRBJ2-3; D is ambiguous. Germline V CDR1 and CDR2: SEHNR, FQNEAQ (reference sequence). The CDR3 sequence is 14 residues long. Between the trimmed V and J ends, which lost 2 bases and 4 bases, there was a span of 10 bases. The variable domain in full, with the rest retrieved from reference TRBV7-9 and TRBJ2-3, is DTGVSQNPRHKITKRGQNVTFRCDPISEHNRLYWYRQTLGQGPEFLTYFQNEAQLEKSRLLSDRFSAERPKGSFSTLEIQRTEQGDSAMYLCASSLTRVADTQYFGPGTRLTVL.

The genes are TRBV19 and TRBJ1-3; TRBD1 matches 7 bases. This CDR3 is built from 13 residues. CDR1 and CDR2 from the germline V gene are LNHDA and SQIVND (reference sequence). V lost 7 bases, J lost 4 bases, and 4 bases stayed unmatched. CDR3 loop: CASNNRGGNTIYF. DNA for the CDR3: TGTGCCAGTAATAACAGGGGAGGAAACACCATATATTTT. Full variable domain (missing parts from reference TRBV19 and TRBJ1-3): DGGITQSPKYLFRKEGQNVTLSCEQNLNHDAMYWYRQDPGQGLRLIYYSQIVNDFQKGDIAEGYSVSREKKESFPLTVTSAQKNPTAFYLCASNNRGGNTIYFGEGSWLTVV.

The chain links TRBV6-5 to TRBJ1-1; no firm D call. V dropped 10 bases and J dropped 4 bases, with 13 bases sitting between them. Germline V gene sequence: CDR1 MNHEY, CDR2 SVGAGI. This CDR3 has 12 residues. CDR3 sequence: CATQEGSTEAFF. As DNA, the CDR3 is TGTGCCACCCAAGAGGGTAGCACTGAAGCTTTCTTT.

V gene TRBV19 combines with J gene TRBJ2-3, with 8 nucleotides matching TRBD1. The V and J ends lost 4 bases and 0 bases, in that order; junction bases with no gene match: 3. This CDR3 is built from 15 residues. Germline CDR1 LNHDA, CDR2 SQIVND (reference sequence). Here the CDR3 reads CASSTDRVSTDTQYF. The CDR3 DNA reads TGTGCCAGTAGTACGGACAGGGTCAGCACAGATACGCAGTATTTT.

The chain couples TRBV28 to TRBJ1-3; D is unclear. Germline V gene data show CDR1 as MDHEN and CDR2 as SYDVKM. The V gene lost 3 bases and the J gene lost 4 bases, with 10 bases spanning the gap. This CDR3 has 14 residues. The CDR3 region has the DNA TGTGCCAGCAGTTTGGGCCCCCAAGGAAACACCATATATTTT. The encoded protein is CASSLGPQGNTIYF.

The genes are TRBV2 and TRBJ1-2; no definite D call. CDR3 length: 14 amino acids. Trimming took 3 bases from V and 0 from J, leaving 8 bases between them. Germline V gene data show CDR1 as SNHLY and CDR2 as FYNNEI. The DNA of the CDR3 is TGTGCCAGCAGTGAGTGGCAGACTAACTATGGCTACACCTTC. Translated: CASSEWQTNYGYTF.

The genes are TRBV7-3 and TRBJ2-3; 7 bases match TRBD1. This CDR3 contains 14 residues. After removal of 5 bases from V and 4 bases from J, the junction contained 6 bases not matched to a gene. CDR1 SGHTA and CDR2 FQGTGA come from the germline V gene. As DNA, the CDR3 is TGTGCCAGCAGCCGCAGGGGGATTTCAGATACGCAGTATTTT. Its translation is CASSRRGISDTQYF.

The chain has TRBV7-9 and TRBJ2-6; D uncertain. V shed 5 bases and J shed 2 bases, with 10 bases lying between them. The CDR3 has 15 residues. The germline gives CDR1 SEHNR, CDR2 FQNEAQ (reference sequence). The CDR3 bases are TGTGCCAGCAGCCCTAGGGTAGCTGGGGCCAACGTCCTGACTTTC. Translated, it gives CASSPRVAGANVLTF.

A word on this clone: One junction end does not reproduce the germline sequence, and a read error may be involved. The gene calls are TRBV20-1 and TRBJ1-4; D unclear. Per the germline V gene, CDR1 is DFQATT and CDR2 is SNEGSKA (reference sequence). The CDR3 has 11 residues. The CDR3 here is CSCWTTEKLFF. CDR3 DNA: TGCAGTTGCTGGACTACTGAAAAACTGTTTTTT.

The chain combines TRBV6-6 with TRBJ1-1, with 8 bases matching TRBD1. CDR3 length equals 14 residues. Germline V lookup: CDR1 MNHNY, CDR2 SVGAGI (reference sequence). Trimming at V came to 5 bases and at J to 4 bases, leaving 6 bases not matched to a gene. CDR3 amino acids: CASSRQGPGTEAFF. CDR3 DNA: TGTGCCAGCAGTCGACAGGGGCCGGGCACTGAAGCTTTCTTT.

The rearrangement links TRBV6-6 to TRBJ2-7, with D perhaps assigned TRBD1 or TRBD2 (6 bases each). The V gene lost 2 bases and the J gene lost 1 base, with 9 bases spanning the gap. The length of the CDR3 is 14 residues. Germline values: CDR1 MNHNY, CDR2 SVGAGI (reference sequence). CDR3 in amino acids: CASSYVGGSYEQYF. CDR3 DNA: TGTGCCAGCAGTTACGTAGGGGGGTCCTACGAGCAGTACTTC.

Comment on this clone: Other DNA sequences in the same sample also yield this CDR3. CDR3 sequence: CASSLEAVQETQYF. Written as DNA, the CDR3 is TGCGCCAGCAGCTTGGAGGCTGTTCAAGAGACCCAGTACTTC. The chain carries TRBV5-1 and TRBJ2-5; D gene uncertain. V shed 0 bases and J shed 2 bases, with 8 bases lying between them. CDR1 and CDR2 (germline): SGHRS, YFSETQ. The CDR3 sequence is 14 residues long.

Here the CDR3 DNA reads TGTGCCAGCAGTTTACTCTTAGGGCAGGGCACTGAAGCTTTCTTT. This gives the protein CASSLLLGQGTEAFF. The J gene is TRBJ1-1, the V gene TRBV28, with D perhaps matching TRBD1 (5 bases). The length of the CDR3 is 15 residues. Trimming took 2 bases from V and 4 from J, leaving 14 bases between them. CDR1 MDHEN and CDR2 SYDVKM come from the germline V gene.

The chain carries TRBV10-1 and TRBJ2-7; D unclear. V was trimmed by 6 bases and J by 6 bases, leaving 15 bases between them. The CDR3 covers 13 residues. Germline CDR1 WNHNN, CDR2 SYGVQD (reference sequence). The DNA of the CDR3 is TGCGCCAGCAGCCCCGATCGGTTAAGCGAGCAGTACTTC. Its translation: CASSPDRLSEQYF.

The chain recombines TRBV2 with TRBJ1-5; unclear D gene. Germline V gene sequence: CDR1 SNHLY, CDR2 FYNNEI. V shed 7 bases and J shed 7 bases, with 14 bases lying between them. The CDR3 covers 13 residues. The CDR3 is CASTGEGGQPQHF. The CDR3 region has the DNA TGTGCCAGCACTGGAGAGGGTGGCCAGCCCCAGCATTTT.

This clone was seen more than once but under ten times. The chain recombines TRBV6-4 with TRBJ1-4; D is unresolved. The V gene's germline CDR1 is MRHNA and CDR2 SNTAGT. The CDR3 extends over 13 amino acids. V was clipped by 6 bases and J by 8 bases, with 13 bases between them. The CDR3 here is CASRPGRREKLFF. CDR3 bases: TGTGCCAGCAGGCCCGGCAGAAGGGAAAAACTGTTTTTT.

The rearrangement uses TRBV19 and TRBJ2-7, with no clear D. CDR1 is LNHDA and CDR2 is SQIVND in the germline V gene (reference sequence). This CDR3 is built from 11 residues. Trimming shortened V by 3 bases and J by 6 bases, and 6 bases separated the two germline ends. DNA for the CDR3: TGTGCCAGTAGTATCTCCGGCGAGCAGTACTTC. Its translation: CASSISGEQYF.

The chain carries TRBV18 and TRBJ2-2, with 7 bases identical to TRBD1. The junction had 6 bases not matched to a gene; V was cut back by 6 bases and J by 5 bases. CDR3 length: 14 residues. Per the germline V gene, CDR1 is KGHSH and CDR2 is LQKENI. The CDR3 is CASSLTQGTGELFF. CDR3 DNA sequence: TGTGCCAGCTCCCTAACACAGGGGACCGGGGAGCTGTTTTTT.

V is TRBV3-1 (or the pseudogene TRBV3-2) and J is TRBJ1-1; 7 bases fit TRBD1. The CDR3 has 14 amino acids. Germline trimming cut 4 bases from V and 7 bases from J; bases unmatched to any gene: 9. CDR1 LGHDT and CDR2 YNNKEL come from the germline V gene (reference sequence). This CDR3 reads CASSLPEGAGEAFF. CDR3 nucleotides: TGTGCCAGCAGCCTCCCTGAGGGGGCTGGTGAAGCTTTCTTT.

The chain carries TRBV3-1 (or the pseudogene TRBV3-2) and TRBJ2-2; the D gene is possibly TRBD2 (5 bases). Trimming removed 1 base from V and 6 bases from J, with 9 bases in between. The CDR3 is 14 amino acids. Per germline, CDR1 LGHDT and CDR2 YNNKEL (reference sequence). The CDR3 loop is CASSQGSGSGELFF. CDR3 sequence (DNA): TGTGCCAGCAGCCAAGGTTCGGGGTCCGGGGAGCTGTTTTTT.

The chain recombines TRBV9 with TRBJ2-4; no reliable D call. Trimming stripped 0 bases from V and 7 bases from J, with 8 bases between. Germline loops: CDR1 SGDLS, CDR2 YYNGEE. The CDR3 consists of 13 residues. The DNA of the CDR3 is TGTGCCAGCAGCGTAGGCTATTCTAACATTCAGTACTTC. Translated, it gives CASSVGYSNIQYF.

This clone was detected once. The chain carries TRBV7-9 and TRBJ2-7, with D perhaps TRBD1 (6 bases). This CDR3 has 17 amino acids. The V and J ends lost 5 bases and 2 bases respectively, with 22 bases between them. Germline CDR1 is SEHNR and CDR2 is FQNEAQ (reference sequence). For the CDR3, the DNA is TGTGCCAGCAGCCCACTCCCACAGGGATCCCCTCCCTACGAGCAGTACTTC. This codes for CASSPLPQGSPPYEQYF.

This clone was counted only a few times. This chain links TRBV3-1 (or the pseudogene TRBV3-2) with TRBJ2-5, with D possibly being TRBD1 or TRBD2 (6 bases each). CDR1 is LGHDT and CDR2 is YNNKEL in the germline V gene (reference sequence). V was pared by 2 bases and J by 5 bases, with 18 bases between. The length of the CDR3 is 16 residues. The CDR3 loop is CASSQSRSGGGETQYF. The CDR3 DNA sequence: TGTGCCAGCAGCCAAAGTCGGAGCGGAGGGGGGGAGACCCAGTACTTC.

The chain has TRBV11-2 and TRBJ1-2; TRBD1 is a possible D gene (5 bases). The germline V and J ends were trimmed by 1 base and 5 bases, with 17 bases remaining between them. The germline V gene encodes CDR1 SGHAT and CDR2 FQNNGV. This CDR3 has 16 residues. DNA of the CDR3: TGTGCCAGCAGCTTAGGATCTCTTGCAGGGAGATATGGCTACACCTTC. Protein sequence: CASSLGSLAGRYGYTF.

The V gene is TRBV11-2, the J gene TRBJ1-1; D might be TRBD1 (5 bases). V was trimmed by 1 base and J by 8 bases, leaving 8 bases between them. CDR1 and CDR2 from the germline V gene are SGHAT and FQNNGV. CDR3 length: 12 residues. This chain's CDR3 is CASSLAGMEAFF. The CDR3 DNA sequence: TGTGCCAGCAGCTTAGCAGGGATGGAAGCTTTCTTT. The whole variable domain, remainder taken from reference TRBV11-2 and TRBJ1-1, is EAGVAQSPRYKIIEKRQSVAFWCNPISGHATLYWYQQILGQGPKLLIQFQNNGVVDDSQLPKDRFSAERLKGVDSTLKIQPAKLEDSAVYLCASSLAGMEAFFGQGTRLTVV.

This clone appeared once. The gene calls are TRBV19 and TRBJ1-2; a possible D gene is TRBD1 (6 bases). CDR3 length: 15 residues. The V and J ends lost 5 bases and 4 bases respectively, with 17 bases between them. Germline CDR1 reads LNHDA; CDR2 reads SQIVND (reference sequence). The CDR3 DNA is TGTGCCAGTAGTCCCGGGGGCAGGGGCGGCTATGGCTACACCTTC. The encoded protein is CASSPGGRGGYGYTF. Filled out from reference TRBV19 and TRBJ1-2, the complete variable domain reads DGGITQSPKYLFRKEGQNVTLSCEQNLNHDAMYWYRQDPGQGLRLIYYSQIVNDFQKGDIAEGYSVSREKKESFPLTVTSAQKNPTAFYLCASSPGGRGGYGYTFGSGTRLTVV.

V gene TRBV27 combines with J gene TRBJ1-3; D uncertain. V was clipped by 4 bases and J by 0 bases, with 10 bases between them. Looked up from germline, CDR1 is MNHEY and CDR2 is SMNVEV (reference sequence). The CDR3 is 15 residues long. The CDR3 loop is CASSSRTGSGNTIYF. Here the CDR3 DNA reads TGTGCCAGCAGTTCCCGGACGGGCTCTGGAAACACCATATATTTT.

This clone was seen just once. CDR3 coding DNA: TGTGCCAGCAGTTCCTATCCCCAGGAGGCCTATGGCTACACCTTC. It translates to CASSSYPQEAYGYTF. The chain employs TRBV27 and TRBJ1-2, with unresolved D. V was clipped by 4 bases and J by 4 bases, with 16 bases between them. The CDR3 is 15 residues long. Germline V gene sequence: CDR1 MNHEY, CDR2 SMNVEV (reference sequence).